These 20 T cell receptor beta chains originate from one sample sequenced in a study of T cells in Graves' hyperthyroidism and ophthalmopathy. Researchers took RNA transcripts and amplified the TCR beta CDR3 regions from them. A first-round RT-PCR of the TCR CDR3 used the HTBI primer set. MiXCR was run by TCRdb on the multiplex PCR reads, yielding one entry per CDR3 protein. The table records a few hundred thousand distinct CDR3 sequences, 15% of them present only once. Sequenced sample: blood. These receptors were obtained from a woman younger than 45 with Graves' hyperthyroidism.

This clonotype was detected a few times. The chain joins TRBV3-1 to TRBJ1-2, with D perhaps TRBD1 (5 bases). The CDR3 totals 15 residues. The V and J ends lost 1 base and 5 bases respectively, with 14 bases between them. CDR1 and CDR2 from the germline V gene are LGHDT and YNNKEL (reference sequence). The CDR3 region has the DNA TGTGCCAGCAGCCAAGCGGCAAGGTGGGGGTATGGCTACACCTTC. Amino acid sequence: CASSQAARWGYGYTF.

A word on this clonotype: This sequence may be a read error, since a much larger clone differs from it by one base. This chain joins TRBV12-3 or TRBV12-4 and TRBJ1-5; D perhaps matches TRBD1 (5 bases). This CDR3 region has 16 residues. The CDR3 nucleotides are TGTGCCGGCAGGTATCTCGACAGAAGTAGCAATCAGCCCCAGCATTTT. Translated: CAGRYLDRSSNQPQHF.

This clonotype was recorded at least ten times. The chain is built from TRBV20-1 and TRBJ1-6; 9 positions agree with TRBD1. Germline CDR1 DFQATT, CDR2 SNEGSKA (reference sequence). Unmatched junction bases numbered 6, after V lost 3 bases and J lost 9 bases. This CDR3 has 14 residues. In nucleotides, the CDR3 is TGCAGTGCTAGCCCTGGACAGGGGCGTTCACCCCTCCACTTT. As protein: CSASPGQGRSPLHF.

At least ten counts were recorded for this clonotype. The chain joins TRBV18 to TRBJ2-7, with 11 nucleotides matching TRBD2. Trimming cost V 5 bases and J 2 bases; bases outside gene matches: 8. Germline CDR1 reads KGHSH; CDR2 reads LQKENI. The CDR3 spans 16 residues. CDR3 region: CASSSTIAGGPYEQYF. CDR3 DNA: TGTGCCAGCTCATCGACAATAGCGGGAGGGCCCTACGAGCAGTACTTC.

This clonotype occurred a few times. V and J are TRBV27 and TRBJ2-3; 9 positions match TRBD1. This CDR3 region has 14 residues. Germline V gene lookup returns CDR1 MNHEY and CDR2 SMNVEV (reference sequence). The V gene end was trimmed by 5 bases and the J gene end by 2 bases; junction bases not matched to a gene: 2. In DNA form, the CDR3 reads TGTGCCAGCAGTCGGGACAGGGACACAGATACGCAGTATTTT. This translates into CASSRDRDTDTQYF.

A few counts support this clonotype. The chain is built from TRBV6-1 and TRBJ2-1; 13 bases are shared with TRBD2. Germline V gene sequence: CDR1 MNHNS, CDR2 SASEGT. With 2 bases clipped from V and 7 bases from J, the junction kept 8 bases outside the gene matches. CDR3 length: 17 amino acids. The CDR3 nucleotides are TGTGCCAGCAGTGAATTCGAACTAGCGGGAGGGTATAATGAGCAGTTCTTC. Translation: CASSEFELAGGYNEQFF.

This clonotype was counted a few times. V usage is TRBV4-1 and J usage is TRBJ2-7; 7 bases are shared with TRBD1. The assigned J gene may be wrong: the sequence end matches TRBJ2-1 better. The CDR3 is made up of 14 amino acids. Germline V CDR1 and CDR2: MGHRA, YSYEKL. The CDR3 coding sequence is TGCGCCAGCAGCCGGCAAGGGGACAGCTACGAGCAGTTCTTC. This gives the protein CASSRQGDSYEQFF.

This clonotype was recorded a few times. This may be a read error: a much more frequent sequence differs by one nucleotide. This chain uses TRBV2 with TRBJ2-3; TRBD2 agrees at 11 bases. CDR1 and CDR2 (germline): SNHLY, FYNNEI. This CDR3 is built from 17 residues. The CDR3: CAGRASGRPSGTDTQYF. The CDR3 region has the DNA TGTGCTGGCCGTGCTAGCGGGAGGCCCTCTGGTACAGATACGCAGTATTTT.

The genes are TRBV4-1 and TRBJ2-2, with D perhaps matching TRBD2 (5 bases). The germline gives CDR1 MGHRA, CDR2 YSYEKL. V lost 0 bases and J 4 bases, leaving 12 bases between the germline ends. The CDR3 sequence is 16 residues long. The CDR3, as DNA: TGCGCCAGCAGCCAAGATCCCGGGGTCAGCACCGGGGAGCTGTTTTTT. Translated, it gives CASSQDPGVSTGELFF.

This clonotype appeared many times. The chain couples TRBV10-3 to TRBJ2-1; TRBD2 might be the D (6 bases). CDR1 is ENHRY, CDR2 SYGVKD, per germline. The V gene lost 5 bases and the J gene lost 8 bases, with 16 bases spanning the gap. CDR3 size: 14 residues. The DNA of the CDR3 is TGTGCCATCAGTAAGCCGAGACTAGACCATGAGCAGTTCTTC. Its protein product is CAISKPRLDHEQFF.

For the CDR3, the DNA is TGCAGCGTTGACCTTCTAGCGGGAGGGGGCTCCTACAATGAGCAGTTCTTC. This encodes CSVDLLAGGGSYNEQFF. The V and J genes are TRBV29-1 and TRBJ2-1; TRBD2 aligns across 12 bases. Germline V gene data show CDR1 as SQVTM and CDR2 as ANQGSEA. The CDR3 loop spans 17 amino acids. The ends lost 3 bases at V and 0 bases at J; junction bases unmatched: 6.

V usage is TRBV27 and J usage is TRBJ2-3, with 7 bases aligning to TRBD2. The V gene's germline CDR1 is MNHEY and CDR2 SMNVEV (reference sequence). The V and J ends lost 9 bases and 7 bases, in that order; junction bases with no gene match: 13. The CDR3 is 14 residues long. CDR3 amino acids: CARTGLESFHTQYF. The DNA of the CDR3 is TGTGCCAGAACCGGACTAGAATCGTTTCATACGCAGTATTTT.

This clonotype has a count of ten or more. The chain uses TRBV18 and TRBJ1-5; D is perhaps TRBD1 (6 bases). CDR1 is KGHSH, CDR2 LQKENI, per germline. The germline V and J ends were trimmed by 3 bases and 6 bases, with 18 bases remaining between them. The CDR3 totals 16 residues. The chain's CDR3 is CASSPPGGGLGQPQHF. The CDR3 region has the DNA TGTGCCAGCTCACCCCCAGGCGGGGGGCTCGGTCAGCCCCAGCATTTT.

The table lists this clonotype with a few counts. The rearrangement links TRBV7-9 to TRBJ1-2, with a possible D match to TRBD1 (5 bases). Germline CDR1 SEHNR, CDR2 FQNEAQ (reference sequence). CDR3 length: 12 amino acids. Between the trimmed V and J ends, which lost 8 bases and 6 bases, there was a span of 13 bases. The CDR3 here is CASSPKQDGYTF. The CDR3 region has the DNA TGTGCCAGCTCACCTAAACAGGATGGCTACACCTTC.

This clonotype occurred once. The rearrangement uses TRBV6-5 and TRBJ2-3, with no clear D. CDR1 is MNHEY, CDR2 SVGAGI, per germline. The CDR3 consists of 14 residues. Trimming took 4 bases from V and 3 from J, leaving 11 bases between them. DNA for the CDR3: TGTGCCAGCAGTTCCCTCGACAAAACAGATACGCAGTATTTT. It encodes CASSSLDKTDTQYF.

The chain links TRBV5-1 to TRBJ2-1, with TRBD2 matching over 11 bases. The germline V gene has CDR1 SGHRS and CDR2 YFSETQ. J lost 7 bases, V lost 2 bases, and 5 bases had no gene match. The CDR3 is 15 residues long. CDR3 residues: CASSFIAGGGNEQFF. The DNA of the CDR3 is TGCGCCAGCAGCTTTATAGCGGGAGGGGGGAATGAGCAGTTCTTC.

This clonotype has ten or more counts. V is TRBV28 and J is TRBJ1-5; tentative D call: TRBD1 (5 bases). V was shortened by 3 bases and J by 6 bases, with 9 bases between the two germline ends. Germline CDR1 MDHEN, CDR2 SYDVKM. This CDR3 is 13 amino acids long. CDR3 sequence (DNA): TGTGCCAGCAGTTTCGAGGGGATTCAGCCCCAGCATTTT. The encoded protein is CASSFEGIQPQHF.

The CDR3 protein is CAIADRSSGANVLTF. The CDR3, as DNA: TGTGCCATCGCGGACAGAAGCTCTGGGGCCAACGTCCTGACTTTC. This chain links TRBV19 with TRBJ2-6, with D perhaps matching TRBD1 (6 bases). Looked up from germline, CDR1 is LNHDA and CDR2 is SQIVND (reference sequence). The CDR3 is 15 residues long. V was clipped by 10 bases and J by 0 bases, with 13 bases between them.

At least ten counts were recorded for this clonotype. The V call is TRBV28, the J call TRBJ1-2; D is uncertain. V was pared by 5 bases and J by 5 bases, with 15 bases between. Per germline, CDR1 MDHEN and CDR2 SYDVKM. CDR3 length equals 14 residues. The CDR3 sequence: CASSGSAYYYGYTF. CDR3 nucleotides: TGTGCCAGCAGTGGGTCGGCCTATTATTATGGCTACACCTTC.

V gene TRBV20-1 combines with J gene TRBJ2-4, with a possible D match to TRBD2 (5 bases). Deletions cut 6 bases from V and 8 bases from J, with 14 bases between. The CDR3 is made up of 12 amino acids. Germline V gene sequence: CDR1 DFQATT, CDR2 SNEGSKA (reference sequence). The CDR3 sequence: CSAPPAGDIQYF. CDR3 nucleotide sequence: TGCAGTGCCCCGCCGGCCGGGGACATTCAGTACTTC.